Described below is a single TCR beta chain sequence and its context. V was pared by 9 bases and J by 3 bases, with 10 bases of the junction left unmatched. The CDR3 consists of 14 residues. In germline, CDR1 is SNHLY, CDR2 FYNNEI. This specimen belongs to a study of CDR3 diversity in severe acne. One entry per CDR3 protein, called by TCRdb with MiXCR from the PCR reads. Seen here are about 84,000 distinct CDR3 sequences, under 65% observed once, and the top ten hold 13% to 15%. This TCR was recovered from a male donor in good health, without acne. Specimen: blood. The gene calls are TRBV2 and TRBJ2-5; the match to TRBD2 covers 7 bases. CDR3 nucleotides: TGTGCCAGGAAGTCTAGCGGAGTTAAAGAGACCCAGTACTTC. Translated, it gives CARKSSGVKETQYF.